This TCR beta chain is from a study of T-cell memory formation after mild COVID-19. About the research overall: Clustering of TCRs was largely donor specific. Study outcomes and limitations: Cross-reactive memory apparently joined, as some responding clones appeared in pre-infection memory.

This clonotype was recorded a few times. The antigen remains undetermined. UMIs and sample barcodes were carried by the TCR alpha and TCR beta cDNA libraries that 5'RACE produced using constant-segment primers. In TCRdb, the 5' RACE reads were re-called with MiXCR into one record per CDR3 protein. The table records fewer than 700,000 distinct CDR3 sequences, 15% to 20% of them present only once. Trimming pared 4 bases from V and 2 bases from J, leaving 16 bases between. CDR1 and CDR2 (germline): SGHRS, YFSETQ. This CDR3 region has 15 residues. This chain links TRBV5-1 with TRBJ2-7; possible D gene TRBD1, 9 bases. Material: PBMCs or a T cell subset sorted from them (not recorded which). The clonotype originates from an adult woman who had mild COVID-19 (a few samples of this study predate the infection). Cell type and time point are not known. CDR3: CASSRGGTGPYEQYF. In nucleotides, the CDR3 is TGCGCCAGCAGCCGGGGGGGGACAGGGCCCTACGAGCAGTACTTC.